Presented here are 2 T cell receptor beta chains from one specimen sequenced in a study of blood T cell repertoires in COVID-19. Repertoires were generated with immunoSEQ multiplex PCR, while TCRdb's copy carries only in-frame clones and drops some. Here the sample spans 250,000 to 350,000 clones, about 81% being singletons. The sequencing input was peripheral blood. The receptors derive from a human donor with COVID-19, enrolled during active disease. The donor label of this sample is uncertain.

V gene TRBV10-3 combines with J gene TRBJ2-2; D perhaps matches TRBD1 (5 bases). Germline lookup yields CDR1 ENHRY and CDR2 SYGVKD. The CDR3 extends over 16 amino acids. The ends were cut back, 3 bases at V and 4 bases at J, with 15 bases in the middle. CDR3 DNA sequence: TGTGCCATCAGTGATCCGACACAAAGGGGCACCGGGGAGCTGTTTTTT. It encodes CAISDPTQRGTGELFF.

The rearrangement links TRBV28 to TRBJ1-5; D uncertain. The CDR3 runs to 15 residues. Germline V CDR1 and CDR2: MDHEN, SYDVKM. Trimming took off 7 bases at V and 2 bases at J, with 15 bases between the two ends. CDR3 nucleotides: TGTGCCAGCACCCTAAGCGGGAGTGGCAATCAGCCCCAGCATTTT. Translated, it gives CASTLSGSGNQPQHF. The entire variable domain, with the rest obtained from reference TRBV28 and TRBJ1-5, is as follows: DVKVTQSSRYLVKRTGEKVFLECVQDMDHENMFWYRQDPGLGLRLIYFSYDVKMKEKGDIPEGYSVSREKKERFSLILESASTNQTSMYLCASTLSGSGNQPQHFGDGTRLSIL.